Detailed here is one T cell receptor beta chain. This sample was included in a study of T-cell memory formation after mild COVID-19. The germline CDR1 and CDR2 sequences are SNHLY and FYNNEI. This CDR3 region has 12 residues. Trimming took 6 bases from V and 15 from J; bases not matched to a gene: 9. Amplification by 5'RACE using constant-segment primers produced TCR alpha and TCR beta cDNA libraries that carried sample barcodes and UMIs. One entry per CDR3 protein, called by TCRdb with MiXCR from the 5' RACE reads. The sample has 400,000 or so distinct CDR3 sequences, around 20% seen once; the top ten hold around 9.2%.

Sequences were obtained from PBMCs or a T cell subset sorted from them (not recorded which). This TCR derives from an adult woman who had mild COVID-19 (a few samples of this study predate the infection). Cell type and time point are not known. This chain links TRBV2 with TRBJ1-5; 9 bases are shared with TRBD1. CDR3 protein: CASSSDRGFLHF. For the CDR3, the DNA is TGTGCCAGCAGCTCGGACAGGGGATTTTTGCATTTT.